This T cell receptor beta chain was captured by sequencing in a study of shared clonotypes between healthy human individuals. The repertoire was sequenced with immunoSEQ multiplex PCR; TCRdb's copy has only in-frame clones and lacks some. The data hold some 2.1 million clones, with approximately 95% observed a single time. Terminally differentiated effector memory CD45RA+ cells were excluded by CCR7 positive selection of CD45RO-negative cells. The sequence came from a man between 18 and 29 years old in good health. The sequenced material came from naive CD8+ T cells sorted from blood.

The CDR3 DNA follows: TGTGCTAGTGGTTTGGACAGGGGGGAGACCCAGTACTTC. This encodes CASGLDRGETQYF. The chain employs TRBV12-5 and TRBJ2-5, with 8 bases fitting TRBD1. CDR3 length: 13 amino acids. With V trimmed by 1 base and J by 5 bases, 0 bases remained unmatched. The V gene's germline CDR1 is LGHNT and CDR2 FRNRAP.